This T cell receptor (beta chain) is from a study of T cell changes during pregnancy in multiple sclerosis. The CDR3 covers 16 residues. Germline CDR1 ENHRY, CDR2 SYGVKD. V lost 6 bases and J lost 3, with 18 bases in between. Only in-frame clones appear in the TCRdb table, and some are missing; sequencing was by immunoSEQ multiplex PCR. The table records around 24,000 clones, around 86% of them present only once. This rearrangement joins TRBV10-3 to TRBJ2-1; D is possibly TRBD1 (5 bases). The specimen comprised CD8+ T cells from peripheral blood mononuclear cells, sampled in the first trimester of pregnancy. The sequence derives from a female donor in good health, enrolled as a control in a pregnancy study. The CDR3 spells CAISQQVFADYNEQFF. CDR3 sequence (DNA): TGTGCCATCAGCCAACAGGTTTTTGCGGACTACAATGAGCAGTTCTTC.